This is a list of T cell receptor beta chains from one sample in a study of blood T cell repertoires in COVID-19. Clones were read by immunoSEQ multiplex PCR, and TCRdb kept only the in-frame ones, dropping some. Among 120,000 to 150,000 clones listed, 85% were seen once. Sequencing was carried out using PBMCs or T cells enriched from blood (not recorded which). The origin of the receptors is a woman between 40 and 50 years old who had recovered from COVID-19. The CDR3 runs from the conserved cysteine through the conserved F or W. D genes are given only for firm matches. Not all rows give a size; the values are once, few, many and, for expanded clones, a class.

J gene: TRBJ2-7
clone size: NA
V gene: TRBV4-1
D gene: TRBD2
CDR3 protein: CASSPGLAVPGEQYF
CDR3 DNA: TGCGCCAGCAGCCCGGGACTAGCAGTACCCGGAGAGCAGTACTTC

J gene: TRBJ2-7
clone size: NA
V gene: TRBV19
D gene: NA
CDR3 protein: CASSGTWGYEQYF
CDR3 DNA: TGTGCCAGTTCAGGGACATGGGGCTACGAGCAGTACTTC

J gene: TRBJ1-2
clone size: once
V gene: TRBV9
D gene: NA
CDR3 protein: CASSVNSGPNYGYTF
CDR3 DNA: TGTGCCAGCAGCGTCAACAGTGGTCCTAACTATGGCTACACCTTC

J gene: TRBJ1-1
clone size: NA
V gene: TRBV5-1
D gene: TRBD1
CDR3 protein: CASSLRDARTGSSTEAFF
CDR3 DNA: TGCGCCAGCAGCTTGCGTGACGCTAGGACAGGGAGTAGCACTGAAGCTTTCTTT

J gene: TRBJ1-2
clone size: NA
V gene: TRBV5-5
D gene: TRBD1
CDR3 protein: CASSSGGAGGYTF
CDR3 DNA: TGTGCCAGCAGCTCAGGGGGCGCGGGAGGCTACACCTTC

J gene: TRBJ1-6
clone size: NA
V gene: TRBV25-1
D gene: NA
CDR3 protein: CASSESGLALYNSPLHF
CDR3 DNA: TGTGCCAGCAGTGAATCAGGCCTCGCCCTCTATAATTCACCCCTCCACTTT

J gene: TRBJ1-1
clone size: NA
V gene: TRBV5-5
D gene: NA
CDR3 protein: CASSLRGGLNTEAFF
CDR3 DNA: TGTGCCAGCAGCTTGAGGGGCGGATTGAACACTGAAGCTTTCTTT

J gene: TRBJ2-1
clone size: once
V gene: TRBV6-5
D gene: TRBD1
CDR3 protein: CASSFPGQAYNEQFF
CDR3 DNA: TGTGCCAGCAGTTTTCCGGGACAGGCTTACAATGAGCAGTTCTTC

J gene: TRBJ1-5
clone size: once
V gene: TRBV4-1
D gene: NA
CDR3 protein: CASSPEGRSDQPQHF
CDR3 DNA: TGCGCCAGCAGCCCGGAGGGCCGATCTGATCAGCCCCAGCATTTT

J gene: TRBJ1-5
clone size: NA
V gene: TRBV7-9
D gene: NA
CDR3 protein: CASSHGSRSDQPQHF
CDR3 DNA: TGTGCCAGCAGCCACGGCAGCAGGTCGGATCAGCCCCAGCATTTT

J gene: TRBJ2-2
clone size: NA
V gene: TRBV10-1
D gene: NA
CDR3 protein: CASSAYTGELFF
CDR3 DNA: TGCGCCAGCAGTGCGTATACCGGGGAGCTGTTTTTT

J gene: TRBJ2-1
clone size: many
V gene: TRBV7-9
D gene: NA
CDR3 protein: CASSLISAPYNEQFF
CDR3 DNA: TGTGCCAGCAGCTTAATAAGCGCTCCCTACAATGAGCAGTTCTTC

J gene: TRBJ2-1
clone size: NA
V gene: TRBV9
D gene: TRBD2
CDR3 protein: CASSPRQDWEGEQFF
CDR3 DNA: TGTGCCAGCAGCCCCCGCCAGGACTGGGAGGGTGAGCAGTTCTTC

J gene: TRBJ2-2
clone size: NA
V gene: TRBV19
D gene: NA
CDR3 protein: CASPTGWENTGELFF
CDR3 DNA: TGTGCCAGCCCTACGGGGTGGGAGAACACCGGGGAGCTGTTTTTT

J gene: TRBJ2-1
clone size: NA
V gene: TRBV14
D gene: TRBD2
CDR3 protein: CASSQERESEQFF
CDR3 DNA: TGTGCCAGCAGCCAAGAGCGGGAGAGTGAGCAGTTCTTC

J gene: TRBJ2-1
clone size: NA
V gene: TRBV1
D gene: NA
CDR3 protein: CTSSQVRNGNSGAYNEQFF
CDR3 DNA: TGCACCAGCAGCCAAGTTCGTAACGGCAATAGCGGGGCCTACAATGAGCAGTTCTTC

J gene: TRBJ2-7
clone size: NA
V gene: TRBV2
D gene: TRBD1
CDR3 protein: CASKNGQGESYEQYF
CDR3 DNA: TGTGCCAGCAAAAACGGACAGGGGGAGTCCTACGAGCAGTACTTC

J gene: TRBJ2-7
clone size: NA
V gene: TRBV7-9
D gene: NA
CDR3 protein: CASSLGDRASTSGPYEQYF
CDR3 DNA: TGTGCCAGCAGCTTAGGGGACAGGGCTAGCACTAGCGGCCCCTACGAGCAGTACTTC

J gene: TRBJ1-6
clone size: NA
V gene: TRBV19
D gene: TRBD1
CDR3 protein: CASRSTGGNSPLHF
CDR3 DNA: TGTGCCAGTAGATCGACAGGGGGTAATTCACCCCTCCACTTT

J gene: TRBJ1-2
clone size: NA
V gene: TRBV27
D gene: NA
CDR3 protein: CASTSGYGYTF
CDR3 DNA: TGTGCCAGCACCTCAGGGTATGGCTACACCTTC

J gene: TRBJ2-7
clone size: NA
V gene: TRBV3-1/TRBV3-2
D gene: TRBD1
CDR3 protein: CASSPGTGISHEQYF
CDR3 DNA: TGTGCCAGCAGCCCCGGGACAGGGATTTCCCACGAGCAGTACTTC

J gene: TRBJ2-7
clone size: NA
V gene: TRBV4-2
D gene: NA
CDR3 protein: CASSQGRGSYEQYF
CDR3 DNA: TGTGCCAGCAGCCAAGGGCGGGGCTCCTACGAGCAGTACTTC

J gene: TRBJ1-2
clone size: NA
V gene: TRBV6-5
D gene: TRBD1
CDR3 protein: CASSYIRDRVYYGYTF
CDR3 DNA: TGTGCCAGCAGTTACATCCGGGACAGGGTATACTATGGCTACACCTTC

J gene: TRBJ2-1
clone size: NA
V gene: TRBV7-9
D gene: NA
CDR3 protein: CASSLDFSYNEQFF
CDR3 DNA: TGTGCCAGCAGCTTAGACTTCTCCTACAATGAGCAGTTCTTC

J gene: TRBJ2-7
clone size: NA
V gene: TRBV7-7
D gene: TRBD2
CDR3 protein: CASSLTAGLLAGGPMHYEQYF
CDR3 DNA: TGTGCCAGCAGCTTAACCGCCGGGCTGCTAGCGGGAGGGCCCATGCACTACGAGCAGTACTTC